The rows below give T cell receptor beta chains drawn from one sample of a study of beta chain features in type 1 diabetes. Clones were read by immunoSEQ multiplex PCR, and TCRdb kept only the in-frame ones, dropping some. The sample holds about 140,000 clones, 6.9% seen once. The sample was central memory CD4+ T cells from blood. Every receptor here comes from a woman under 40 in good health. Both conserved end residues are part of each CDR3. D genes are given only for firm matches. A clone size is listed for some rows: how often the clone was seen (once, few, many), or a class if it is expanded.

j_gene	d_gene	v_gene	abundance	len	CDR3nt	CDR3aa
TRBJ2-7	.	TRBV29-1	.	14	TGCAGCGTGATCCGAGGGAGGTCCAACTACGAGCAGTACTTC	CSVIRGRSNYEQYF
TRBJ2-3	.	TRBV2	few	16	TGTGCCAGCCTTGGGGCTCCTTTTTCCCCCACAGATACGCAGTATTTT	CASLGAPFSPTDTQYF
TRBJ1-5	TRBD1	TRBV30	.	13	TGTGCCTGGAGTACAGGGGTGGATTTGTCCCAGCATTTT	CAWSTGVDLSQHF
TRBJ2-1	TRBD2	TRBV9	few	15	TGTGCCAGCAGCGTAGAGTCTAGCGGGAGGTTTGAGCAGTTCTTC	CASSVESSGRFEQFF
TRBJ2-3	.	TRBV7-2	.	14	TGTGCCAGCAGCTTACAGCGGAACACAGATACGCAGTATTTT	CASSLQRNTDTQYF
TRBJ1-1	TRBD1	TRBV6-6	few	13	TGTGCCAGCAATCGGGACAGGAACACTGAAGCTTTCTTT	CASNRDRNTEAFF
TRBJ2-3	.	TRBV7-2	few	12	TGTGCCAGCAGCTTCTTCACAGATACGCAGTATTTT	CASSFFTDTQYF
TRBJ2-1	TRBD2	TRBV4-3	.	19	TGCGCCAGCAGCCAAGGTTGGACTAGCGGCAAGGAGTTCTACAATGAGCAGTTCTTC	CASSQGWTSGKEFYNEQFF
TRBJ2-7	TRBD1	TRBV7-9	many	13	TGTGCCAGCAGCTGGGACAGGGGTTACGAGCAGTACTTC	CASSWDRGYEQYF
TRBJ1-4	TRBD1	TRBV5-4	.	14	TGTGCCAGCAGCCGGGACAGGACTAATGAAAAACTGTTTTTT	CASSRDRTNEKLFF
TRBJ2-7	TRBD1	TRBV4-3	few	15	TGCGCCAGCAGCCAAGAGACGGGACAGGGGTACGAGCAGTACTTC	CASSQETGQGYEQYF
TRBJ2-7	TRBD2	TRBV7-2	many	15	TGTGCCAGCAGCTCCATAGCGGGAGTGGCCCACGAGCAGTACTTC	CASSSIAGVAHEQYF
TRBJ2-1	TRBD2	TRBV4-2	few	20	TGTGCCAGCAGCCCACCAATGACTAGCGGGAGGGCCGGGGCCTACAATGAGCAGTTCTTC	CASSPPMTSGRAGAYNEQFF